This entry features one T cell receptor beta chain sequence. The V and J ends lost 3 bases and 6 bases respectively, with 14 bases between them. CDR3 length equals 14 residues. Per germline, CDR1 SGHAT and CDR2 FQNNGV. The data originate from a study of blood T cell repertoires in COVID-19. Assay: immunoSEQ multiplex PCR; the TCRdb copy retains only in-frame clones and omits some. Here the sample spans under 500,000 clones, roughly 85% being singletons. This chain connects TRBV11-2 to TRBJ1-1; D might be TRBD1 (5 bases). The sample consisted of PBMCs or T cells enriched from blood (not recorded which). This clonotype originated in a woman between 18 and 29 years old with acute COVID-19. The CDR3 sequence is CASSFSARVAEAFF. For the CDR3, the DNA is TGTGCCAGCAGCTTTTCAGCCAGGGTCGCTGAAGCTTTCTTT.